The TCR beta chain described here comes from a study of T cells of healthy individuals. TCRdb called the 5' RACE reads again in MiXCR, with one record for every CDR3 protein. The sample lists 63,000 or so distinct CDR3 sequences, about 17% occurring once. This clonotype was found a few times. Germline assignment: CDR1 SGHRS and CDR2 YFSETQ. The CDR3 is 15 residues long. Losses at the gene ends were 2 bases for V and 4 bases for J; bases not matched to a gene: 5. The genes are TRBV5-1 and TRBJ2-2, with 7 bases matching TRBD2. This receptor was identified in a human donor in good health. The CDR3 DNA reads TGCGCCAGCAGCTTATGGACGGGAGGCACCGGGGAGCTGTTTTTT. It encodes CASSLWTGGTGELFF.